This T cell receptor beta chain was retrieved from a study of blood T cell repertoires in COVID-19. Looking at the study overall: From the United States, Italy and Spain came samples of acute and convalescent COVID-19.

CDR1 and CDR2 from the germline V gene are SGHDT and YYEEEE. With 0 bases removed from V and 0 bases from J, the gap between germline ends came to 10 bases. This CDR3 has 17 residues. Participant ages covered about 18 to 95 years across approximately 25 US areas. Cohort assignment relied on participant-reported clinical history. Repertoires were generated with immunoSEQ multiplex PCR, while TCRdb's copy carries only in-frame clones and drops some. Of about 170,000 clones listed, around 83% are singletons. Material: PBMCs or T cells enriched from blood (not recorded which). V is TRBV5-6 and J is TRBJ2-6; a weak D match, TRBD2 (5 bases). The receptor's source is a woman aged 50 to 60 in a cohort exposed to, infected with or recovered from COVID-19 (not recorded which). The CDR3, as DNA: TGTGCCAGCAGCTTGGGGCGGGTTATCTCTGGGGCCAACGTCCTGACTTTC. Translated, it gives CASSLGRVISGANVLTF.